Below, 21 T cell receptor beta chains from the same sample are listed, as sequenced in a study of blood T cell repertoires in COVID-19. Profiling relied on immunoSEQ multiplex PCR, and the TCRdb table lists in-frame clones only, not all of them. The repertoire holds 120,000 or so clones, with roughly three quarters as singletons. The source material was peripheral blood. These receptor sequences come from a human donor in a cohort sampled during active COVID-19.

The rearrangement uses TRBV18 and TRBJ2-7; maybe TRBD1 (5 bases). Germline V CDR1 and CDR2: KGHSH, LQKENI. There are 14 residues in the CDR3. Trimming removed 3 bases from V and 4 bases from J, with 13 bases in between. CDR3 amino acids: CASSPSGRAYEQYF. The CDR3, as DNA: TGTGCCAGCTCACCGTCGGGCAGGGCTTACGAGCAGTACTTC.

The chain carries TRBV10-2 and TRBJ1-2, with a weak D call TRBD1 (5 bases). The germline gives CDR1 WSHSY, CDR2 SAAADI. V shed 8 bases and J shed 6 bases, with 16 bases lying between them. CDR3 length equals 13 residues. CDR3 DNA sequence: TGCGCCAGCGTCCAGAGCGGGGCGGATGGCTACACCTTC. This gives the protein CASVQSGADGYTF.

The chain carries TRBV2 and TRBJ1-4; the D gene is possibly TRBD1 (5 bases). Germline lookup yields CDR1 SNHLY and CDR2 FYNNEI. The CDR3 is 14 residues long. The ends were cut back, 6 bases at V and 0 bases at J, with 8 bases in the middle. The CDR3: CASSWTPTNEKLFF. CDR3 DNA sequence: TGTGCCAGCAGCTGGACACCAACTAATGAAAAACTGTTTTTT.

This chain joins TRBV3-1 (or the pseudogene TRBV3-2) and TRBJ1-2, with D possibly being TRBD1 (6 bases). The V gene lost 1 base and the J gene lost 4 bases, with 19 bases spanning the gap. In germline, CDR1 is LGHDT, CDR2 YNNKEL (reference sequence). The CDR3 length is 17 residues. CDR3 loop: CASSQGDTTLLAYGYTF. The CDR3 DNA sequence: TGTGCCAGCAGCCAAGGGGACACGACTTTACTTGCCTATGGCTACACCTTC.

The chain recombines TRBV28 with TRBJ2-1; 12 bases match TRBD2. The trim removed 3 bases at V and 2 bases at J, leaving 2 bases unmatched. The CDR3 spans 16 residues. The V gene's germline CDR1 is MDHEN and CDR2 SYDVKM. The CDR3 nucleotides read TGTGCCAGCAGTTTCCTAGCGGGAGGGACCTACAATGAGCAGTTCTTC. This encodes CASSFLAGGTYNEQFF.

This clone was seen more than once but under ten times. The rearrangement links TRBV30 to TRBJ2-7; D is uncertain. In germline, CDR1 is GTSNPN, CDR2 SVGIG (reference sequence). The V end lost 2 bases, the J end lost 6 bases, and 8 bases lay between the germline ends. This CDR3 is built from 11 residues. This CDR3 is CAWSIHGEQYF. The CDR3 DNA sequence: TGTGCCTGGAGTATCCACGGCGAGCAGTACTTC.

The chain combines TRBV7-2 with TRBJ2-7; 8 positions match TRBD1. Losses at the gene ends were 1 base for V and 4 bases for J; bases not matched to a gene: 6. CDR1 is SGHTA and CDR2 is FQGNSA in the germline V gene. The CDR3 consists of 15 residues. This CDR3 is CASSLGRGPSYEQYF. The CDR3 DNA sequence: TGTGCCAGCAGCTTAGGCAGGGGGCCCTCTTACGAGCAGTACTTC.

This chain links TRBV4-1 with TRBJ2-7; D ambiguous. V was cut by 0 bases and J by 0 bases, with 12 bases left in between. This CDR3 has 16 amino acids. CDR1 MGHRA and CDR2 YSYEKL come from the germline V gene. This CDR3 reads CASSQEIGGSSYEQYF. The CDR3 region has the DNA TGCGCCAGCAGCCAAGAAATAGGCGGAAGCTCCTACGAGCAGTACTTC.

The chain uses TRBV18 and TRBJ1-5, with D uncertain. With 3 bases removed from V and 1 base from J, the gap between germline ends came to 10 bases. CDR1 KGHSH and CDR2 LQKENI come from the germline V gene. This CDR3 region has 15 residues. For the CDR3, the DNA is TGTGCCAGCTCACCGACGGGATCGAGCAATCAGCCCCAGCATTTT. Protein product: CASSPTGSSNQPQHF.

V is TRBV5-6 and J is TRBJ2-7, with D perhaps TRBD1 (6 bases). V was pared by 3 bases and J by 2 bases, with 15 bases between. Germline CDR1 is SGHDT and CDR2 is YYEEEE. CDR3 length: 15 amino acids. The chain's CDR3 is CASSSGTLQAYEQYF. DNA for the CDR3: TGTGCCAGCAGCTCCGGGACACTTCAGGCCTACGAGCAGTACTTC.

The rearrangement links TRBV5-1 to TRBJ2-7, with D unclear. Germline lookup yields CDR1 SGHRS and CDR2 YFSETQ. Trimming shortened V by 0 bases and J by 0 bases, and 10 bases separated the two germline ends. The CDR3 is 15 residues long. This CDR3 reads CASSLGGGFSYEQYF. The CDR3 DNA is TGCGCCAGCAGCTTGGGAGGTGGCTTCTCCTACGAGCAGTACTTC.

This clone was seen a handful of times. This chain links TRBV7-2 with TRBJ2-1; tentative D call: TRBD2 (6 bases). The CDR3 has 15 amino acids. Germline CDR1 and CDR2: SGHTA and FQGNSA. Deletions cut 5 bases from V and 0 bases from J, with 11 bases between. The chain's CDR3 is CASSTRLGSYNEQFF. CDR3 in DNA: TGTGCCAGCAGCACCCGACTAGGCTCCTACAATGAGCAGTTCTTC.

This clone was observed many times. The rearrangement links TRBV5-1 to TRBJ2-2, with 7 bases matching TRBD1. Per the germline V gene, CDR1 is SGHRS and CDR2 is YFSETQ. The CDR3 spans 16 residues. The J segment lost 0 bases and the V segment lost 3 bases, leaving 5 bases of the junction unmatched. CDR3 region: CASSSGTVTNTGELFF. The DNA of the CDR3 is TGCGCCAGCAGCTCCGGGACAGTTACGAACACCGGGGAGCTGTTTTTT.

This clone was counted between two and nine times. The chain joins TRBV19 to TRBJ2-7; 7 bases line up with TRBD1. The germline V gene has CDR1 LNHDA and CDR2 SQIVND (reference sequence). The CDR3 is 13 residues long. Trimming cost V 8 bases and J 3 bases; bases outside gene matches: 7. The CDR3 region is CASAPGGSYEQYF. In DNA, the CDR3 is TGTGCCAGTGCCCCAGGGGGTAGCTACGAGCAGTACTTC.

The rearrangement uses TRBV11-3 and TRBJ2-3; 9 nucleotides line up with TRBD2. The junction had 6 bases not matched to a gene; V was cut back by 3 bases and J by 5 bases. CDR1 and CDR2 from the germline V gene are SGHNT and YENEEA. CDR3 length: 15 residues. The CDR3 protein is CASSLSGRYGDTQYF. The CDR3 DNA sequence: TGTGCCAGCAGCTTGAGCGGGAGGTACGGAGATACGCAGTATTTT.

The chain recombines TRBV19 with TRBJ2-2; D unclear. Germline V lookup: CDR1 LNHDA, CDR2 SQIVND (reference sequence). The CDR3 totals 16 residues. Trimming pared 0 bases from V and 0 bases from J, leaving 8 bases between. CDR3 bases: TGTGCCAGTAGTATAGAAGAAAGCGCGAACACCGGGGAGCTGTTTTTT. Protein product: CASSIEESANTGELFF.

The J gene is TRBJ2-3, the V gene TRBV15, with 7 bases identical to TRBD2. The ends lost 8 bases at V and 6 bases at J; junction bases unmatched: 8. The CDR3 runs 13 residues. CDR1 and CDR2 from the germline V gene are LNHNV and YYDKDF (reference sequence). CDR3 bases: TGTGCCACCGGAGCGGGATTGGAGGATACGCAGTATTTT. Amino acid sequence: CATGAGLEDTQYF. The whole variable domain, filled in from reference TRBV15 and TRBJ2-3, reads DAMVIQNPRYQVTQFGKPVTLSCSQTLNHNVMYWYQQKSSQAPKLLFHYYDKDFNNEADTPDNFQSRRPNTSFCFLDIRSPGLGDTAMYLCATGAGLEDTQYFGPGTRLTVL.

The gene calls are TRBV5-6 and TRBJ2-7, with a tentative D call TRBD2 (5 bases). Trimming removed 4 bases at V and 0 bases at J, with 11 bases between. This CDR3 has 14 amino acids. Germline V gives CDR1 SGHDT, CDR2 YYEEEE. This CDR3 reads CASSIAGDSYEQYF. The CDR3 DNA sequence: TGTGCCAGCAGCATAGCCGGGGACTCCTACGAGCAGTACTTC.

The chain has TRBV27 and TRBJ1-5; 8 nucleotides align to TRBD1. V gave up 0 bases and J gave up 4 bases; unmatched junction bases: 2. Germline-derived CDR1 and CDR2 are MNHEY and SMNVEV (reference sequence). This CDR3 is built from 15 residues. CDR3 DNA sequence: TGTGCCAGCAGTTTATCATGGACAGGGAATCAGCCCCAGCATTTT. It encodes CASSLSWTGNQPQHF.

The V and J genes are TRBV11-2 and TRBJ2-7; 11 bases align to TRBD1. The CDR3 has 17 amino acids. Germline assignment: CDR1 SGHAT and CDR2 FQNNGV. Trimming took 0 bases from V and 5 from J; bases not matched to a gene: 9. The CDR3 reads CASSLEYPDRGQDEQYF. CDR3 bases: TGTGCCAGCAGCTTAGAGTACCCGGACAGGGGGCAGGACGAGCAGTACTTC. Together with reference TRBV11-2 and TRBJ2-7, the CDR3 gives the full variable domain: EAGVAQSPRYKIIEKRQSVAFWCNPISGHATLYWYQQILGQGPKLLIQFQNNGVVDDSQLPKDRFSAERLKGVDSTLKIQPAKLEDSAVYLCASSLEYPDRGQDEQYFGPGTRLTVT.

The chain is built from TRBV7-9 and TRBJ1-5, with 7 bases matching TRBD1. Germline CDR1 is SEHNR and CDR2 is FQNEAQ (reference sequence). The CDR3 covers 15 residues. With 5 bases clipped from V and 3 bases from J, the junction kept 7 bases outside the gene matches. The DNA of the CDR3 is TGTGCCAGCAGCCCCGGGACAGAAACCAATCAGCCCCAGCATTTT. Its protein is CASSPGTETNQPQHF.